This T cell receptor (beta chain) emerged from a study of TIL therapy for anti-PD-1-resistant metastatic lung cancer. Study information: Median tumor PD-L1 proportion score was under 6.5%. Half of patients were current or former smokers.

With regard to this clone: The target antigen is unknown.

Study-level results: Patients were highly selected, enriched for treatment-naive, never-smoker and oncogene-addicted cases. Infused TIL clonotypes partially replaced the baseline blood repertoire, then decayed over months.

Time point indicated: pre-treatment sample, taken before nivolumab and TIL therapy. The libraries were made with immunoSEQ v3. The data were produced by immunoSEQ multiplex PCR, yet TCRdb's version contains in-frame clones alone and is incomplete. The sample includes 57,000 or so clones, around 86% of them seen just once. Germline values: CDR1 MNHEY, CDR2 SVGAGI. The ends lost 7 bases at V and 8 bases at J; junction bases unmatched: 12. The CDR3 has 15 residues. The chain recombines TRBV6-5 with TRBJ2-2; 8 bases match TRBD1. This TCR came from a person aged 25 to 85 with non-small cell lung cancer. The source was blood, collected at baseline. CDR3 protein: CASTPDRVAAGELFF. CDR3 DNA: TGTGCCAGCACCCCGGACAGGGTAGCAGCGGGGGAGCTGTTTTTT.